The subject of this entry is one T cell receptor (beta chain). Antigen specificity is unknown. V was cut by 2 bases and J by 14 bases, with 16 bases left in between. The CDR3 is 14 residues long. CDR1 and CDR2 from the germline V gene are SEHNR and FQNEAQ (reference sequence). Sequenced by immunoSEQ multiplex PCR; TCRdb stores in-frame clones only, minus some. Of about 82,000 clones in the sample, 83% are singletons; the top ten hold about 6.8%. This specimen comes from a study of glioma-infiltrating T cells after dendritic cell vaccination. Study information: Dendritic cell vaccine was injected intradermally three times, biweekly.

Time point specified: after dendritic cell vaccination, including at tumor progression/relapse. Whole-study findings and limits: Survival was not directly related to TCR clonality in these patients. Complete blood and tumor specimen sets were limited to few patients.

This clonotype was obtained from a human donor with glioblastoma. V usage is TRBV7-9 and J usage is TRBJ1-6; D perhaps matches TRBD1 (6 bases). The starting material was blood, obtained after dendritic cell vaccination. This CDR3 is CASSLIQGPATLHF. For the CDR3, the DNA is TGTGCCAGCAGCTTAATCCAGGGGCCCGCGACCCTCCACTTT.